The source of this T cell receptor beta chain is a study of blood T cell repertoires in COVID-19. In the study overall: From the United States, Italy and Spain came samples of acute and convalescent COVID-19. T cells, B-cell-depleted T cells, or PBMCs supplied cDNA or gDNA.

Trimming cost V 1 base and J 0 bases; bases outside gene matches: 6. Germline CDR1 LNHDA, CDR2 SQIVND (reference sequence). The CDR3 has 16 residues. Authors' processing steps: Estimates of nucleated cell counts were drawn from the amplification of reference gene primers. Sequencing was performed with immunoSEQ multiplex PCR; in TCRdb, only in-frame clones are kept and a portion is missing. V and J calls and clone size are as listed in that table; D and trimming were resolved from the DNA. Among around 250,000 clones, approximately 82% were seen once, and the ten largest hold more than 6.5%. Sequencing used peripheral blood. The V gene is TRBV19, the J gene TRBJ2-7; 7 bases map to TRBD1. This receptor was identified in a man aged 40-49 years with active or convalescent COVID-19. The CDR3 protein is CASSIVGTVSSYEQYF. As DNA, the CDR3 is TGTGCCAGTAGTATAGTGGGGACAGTTAGCTCCTACGAGCAGTACTTC.